Listed here are 24 T cell receptor beta chains from one sample, sequenced in a study of glioma-infiltrating T cells. TCR alpha and beta CDR3 regions were amplified from RNA using iRepertoire nested multiplex PCR. TCRdb re-analysed the multiplex PCR reads in MiXCR, keeping a single row per CDR3 protein. The top ten clones hold about 5.2% of a sample with about 180,000 distinct CDR3 sequences, more than 35% of them seen once. The sequencing sample was made of glioma tissue, nonneoplastic brain tissue, or PBMCs (not recorded which). The receptor set was obtained from a human donor with low-grade glioma or glioblastoma, undergoing nonglioma brain surgery, or in good health (not recorded which).

Turning to this clonotype: This sequence may be a read error, since a much larger clone differs from it by one base. This chain connects TRBV27 to TRBJ1-2; D ambiguous. Germline CDR1 reads MNHEY; CDR2 reads SMNVEV (reference sequence). Deletions cut 1 base from V and 5 bases from J, with 23 bases between. The CDR3 consists of 18 residues. The CDR3 nucleotides are TGTGCCAGCAGTTTATACCAATCCGACGGCGCAGAGACTTATGGCTACACCTTC. Its protein is CASSLYQSDGAETYGYTF.

A note on this clonotype: A single base separates this from a much larger clone, so it may be a read error. V is TRBV19 and J is TRBJ1-5; D is undetermined. Germline V CDR1 and CDR2: LNHDA, SQIVND (reference sequence). CDR3 length: 15 residues. For the CDR3, the DNA is TGTGCCAGTAGTATAGACAGGACGGGAAATCAGCCCCAGAATTTT. Its translation is CASSIDRTGNQPQNF.

The sample holds many counts of this clonotype. This chain uses TRBV7-9 with TRBJ2-2, with a weak D call TRBD1 (5 bases). Trimming stripped 1 base from V and 5 bases from J, with 11 bases between. Germline CDR1 is SEHNR and CDR2 is FQNEAQ (reference sequence). The CDR3 runs to 15 residues. The chain's CDR3 is CASSLDPGRTGELFF. CDR3 sequence (DNA): TGTGCCAGCAGCTTAGATCCAGGGCGGACCGGGGAGCTGTTTTTT.

V usage is TRBV4-2 and J usage is TRBJ2-1; D might be TRBD2 (5 bases). Trimming took off 1 base at V and 1 base at J, with 8 bases between the two ends. The CDR3 is made up of 15 amino acids. CDR1 and CDR2 (germline): LGHNA, YNFKEQ. DNA of the CDR3: TGTGCCAGCAGCCAAGTGGAGGAATCCTACAATGAGCAGTTCTTC. Amino acid sequence: CASSQVEESYNEQFF.

This clonotype was observed a handful of times. This chain links TRBV4-2 with TRBJ1-1; no clear D. The CDR3 totals 16 residues. Trimming left V 1 base short and J 1 base short, with 13 bases between. Looked up from germline, CDR1 is LGHNA and CDR2 is YNFKEQ. The CDR3 nucleotides read TGTGCCAGCAGCCAAGCTGAAGGGCACGGGAACACTGAAGCTTTCTTT. It encodes CASSQAEGHGNTEAFF.

This clonotype was detected ten times or more. The chain uses TRBV6-1 and TRBJ1-5, with 9 bases fitting TRBD1. The CDR3 is made up of 13 amino acids. The germline CDR1 and CDR2 sequences are MNHNS and SASEGT. Germline trimming cut 6 bases from V and 7 bases from J; bases unmatched to any gene: 4. For the CDR3, the DNA is TGTGCCAGCAGCGACGGACAGGGGCAGCCCCAGCATTTT. Translation gives CASSDGQGQPQHF.

The chain recombines TRBV12-3 or TRBV12-4 with TRBJ1-5, with D unresolved. V lost 6 bases to trimming and J lost 0 bases, with 6 bases between them. This CDR3 comprises 13 residues. The CDR3 loop is CASRRNSNQPQHF. The CDR3 DNA reads as TGTGCCAGCAGGCGAAATAGCAATCAGCCCCAGCATTTT.

The table lists this clonotype with many counts. The chain has TRBV7-2 and TRBJ1-1; 7 bases fit TRBD1. With 0 bases clipped from V and 7 bases from J, the junction kept 5 bases outside the gene matches. Germline V gene sequence: CDR1 SGHTA, CDR2 FQGNSA. The CDR3 has 14 amino acids. The CDR3 region is CASSLAGQPIEAFF. CDR3 in DNA: TGTGCCAGCAGCTTAGCGGGACAGCCGATTGAAGCTTTCTTT.

In this sample, this clonotype turned up a few times. Possible read error: a much larger clone is one base away. The chain uses TRBV6-2 or TRBV6-3 and TRBJ2-1; 10 bases are a match to TRBD2. Germline V gene data show CDR1 as MNHEY and CDR2 as SVGEGT. CDR3 length equals 13 residues. Here the CDR3 reads CATQREGRNEKFF. The DNA of the CDR3 is TGTGCCACCCAGCGGGAGGGCCGCAATGAGAAGTTCTTC.

Many counts were recorded for this clonotype. The V call is TRBV4-1, the J call TRBJ1-3; perhaps TRBD1 as D (5 bases). This CDR3 has 15 residues. V lost 1 base to trimming and J lost 4 bases, with 11 bases between them. Germline lookup yields CDR1 MGHRA and CDR2 YSYEKL. CDR3 in DNA: TGCGCCAGCAGCCAAGGACAGACCCTAGGAAACACCATATATTTT. Translation: CASSQGQTLGNTIYF.

The CDR3 region has the DNA TGTGCCAGCAGCTTCCGGACAGGGACAGATACGCAGTATTTT. It encodes CASSFRTGTDTQYF. The chain uses TRBV5-4 and TRBJ2-3; 8 bases match TRBD1. CDR1 SGHNT and CDR2 YYREEE come from the germline V gene (reference sequence). This CDR3 has 14 residues. J lost 3 bases, V lost 2 bases, and 2 bases had no gene match.

Concerning this clonotype itself: This may arise from a read error, as a much more abundant clone is one base away. The genes are TRBV7-8 and TRBJ1-1, with D hard to call. Between the trimmed V and J ends, which lost 1 base and 6 bases, there was a span of 9 bases. This CDR3 has 13 residues. CDR1 and CDR2 from the germline V gene are SGHVS and FQNEAQ. The CDR3 is CASSLVLTPEAFF. The CDR3 DNA sequence: TGTGCCAGCAGCTTAGTTCTTACCCCTGAAGCTTTCTTT.

This clonotype was counted a few times. The chain uses TRBV4-1 and TRBJ2-7; perhaps TRBD1 as D (6 bases). Germline CDR1 and CDR2: MGHRA and YSYEKL. There are 15 residues in the CDR3. Trimming shortened V by 2 bases and J by 6 bases, and 17 bases separated the two germline ends. The CDR3 DNA sequence: TGCGCCAGCAGCCAAATGTCAGGGGACGTGGGCGAGCAGTACTTC. Translating it yields CASSQMSGDVGEQYF.

The chain carries TRBV5-8 and TRBJ2-1; D could derive from TRBD1 or TRBD2 (5 bases each). The CDR3 loop spans 16 amino acids. Germline CDR1 is SGHTS and CDR2 is YDEGEE. The V end lost 0 bases, the J end lost 6 bases, and 16 bases lay between the germline ends. The CDR3: CASSLAALGPGNEQFF. The CDR3 DNA is TGTGCCAGCAGCTTGGCCGCATTGGGACCCGGCAATGAGCAGTTCTTC.

A few counts support this clonotype. This chain's CDR3 is CASSGTGGHQPQHF. The CDR3 DNA reads TGTGCCAGCAGTGGGACAGGGGGCCATCAGCCCCAGCATTTT. The V call is TRBV2, the J call TRBJ1-5; 11 bases agree with TRBD1. From germline, CDR1 is SNHLY and CDR2 FYNNEI. This CDR3 is 14 amino acids long. V was pared by 4 bases and J by 5 bases, with 1 base of the junction left unmatched.

With regard to this clonotype: With a much larger clone just one base away, this may be a read error. This sequence joins TRBV28 and TRBJ2-5; the D gene is possibly TRBD1 (5 bases). CDR1 is MDHEN and CDR2 is SYDVKM in the germline V gene. The CDR3 totals 14 residues. The V and J ends lost 7 bases and 4 bases respectively, with 16 bases between them. This chain's CDR3 is CASIVSGWGETQYF. The CDR3 nucleotides are TGTGCCAGCATTGTCTCAGGGTGGGGAGAGACCCAGTACTTC.

Remarks on this clonotype: This may stem from a read error, because a much larger clone lies one nucleotide away. The chain carries TRBV19 and TRBJ1-1; D not certain. Germline V gene data show CDR1 as LNHDA and CDR2 as SQIVND (reference sequence). The CDR3 extends over 12 amino acids. With 6 bases removed from V and 6 bases from J, the gap between germline ends came to 11 bases. CDR3: CASSELGPEAFF. The CDR3 coding sequence is TGTGCCAGTAGCGAACTGGGCCCTGAAGCTTTCTTT. Variable domain in full (rest from reference TRBV19 and TRBJ1-1): DGGITQSPKYLFRKEGQNVTLSCEQNLNHDAMYWYRQDPGQGLRLIYYSQIVNDFQKGDIAEGYSVSREKKESFPLTVTSAQKNPTAFYLCASSELGPEAFFGQGTRLTVV.

CDR3 loop: CASSQESGTFYEQYF. The CDR3, as DNA: TGTGCCAGCAGCCAAGAATCTGGCACTTTCTACGAGCAGTACTTC. This sequence joins TRBV14 and TRBJ2-7; no reliable D call. V lost 0 bases to trimming and J lost 3 bases, with 12 bases between them. The CDR3 spans 15 residues. Germline CDR1 and CDR2: SGHDN and FVKESK.

The V call is TRBV7-9, the J call TRBJ2-6; tentative D call: TRBD1 (5 bases). V was shortened by 5 bases and J by 1 base, with 15 bases between the two germline ends. Germline-derived CDR1 and CDR2 are SEHNR and FQNEAQ (reference sequence). The CDR3 contains 17 residues. CDR3 DNA: TGTGCCAGCAGCCCTAGTGGGGCCACTTCTGGGGCCAACGTCCTGACTTTC. Amino acids: CASSPSGATSGANVLTF.

Regarding this clonotype: Possible read error: a much larger clone is one base away. The V and J genes are TRBV28 and TRBJ2-7; D remains unclear. Trimming stripped 8 bases from V and 3 bases from J, with 14 bases between. CDR3 length: 13 residues. The V gene's germline CDR1 is MDHEN and CDR2 SYDVKM. The CDR3 nucleotides read TGTGCCAGCCGTCGGATCAAAAGCTACGAGCAGTACTTC. The encoded protein is CASRRIKSYEQYF.

Many counts were recorded for this clonotype. The chain has TRBV28 and TRBJ2-7; perhaps TRBD2 as D (6 bases). Trimming stripped 4 bases from V and 4 bases from J, with 11 bases between. Germline V CDR1 and CDR2: MDHEN, SYDVKM. CDR3 size: 13 residues. CDR3 protein: CASSSRDFYEQYF. The CDR3 nucleotides are TGTGCCAGCAGTTCTCGGGACTTTTACGAGCAGTACTTC.

This clonotype has only one observation. A much more abundant neighbour one base away suggests this may be a read error. This CDR3 reads CASSSREGFPYNEQYF. As DNA, the CDR3 is TGTGCCAGCAGTTCGCGGGAGGGATTCCCCTACAATGAGCAGTACTTC. The chain has TRBV28 and TRBJ2-7, with 9 bases matching TRBD2. V lost 4 bases, J lost 7 bases, and 14 bases stayed unmatched. CDR1 and CDR2 from the germline V gene are MDHEN and SYDVKM. There are 16 residues in the CDR3.

This clonotype appeared many times. The chain carries TRBV2 and TRBJ1-2; 9 bases are a match to TRBD1. The CDR3 totals 14 residues. The ends lost 6 bases at V and 2 bases at J; junction bases unmatched: 4. Germline V gene lookup returns CDR1 SNHLY and CDR2 FYNNEI. CDR3 region: CASRDGQGNYGYTF. The CDR3 DNA reads TGTGCCAGCAGGGATGGACAGGGGAACTATGGCTACACCTTC.

This clonotype was observed a few times. The chain is built from TRBV4-2 and TRBJ2-3; D might be TRBD1 or TRBD2, each matching 6 bases. V shed 4 bases and J shed 6 bases, with 20 bases lying between them. Germline V gene data show CDR1 as LGHNA and CDR2 as YNFKEQ. The CDR3 has 16 residues. The CDR3 coding sequence is TGTGCCAGCAGCCGCAGTGGGGGGCAAGCAAGGGATACGCAGTATTTT. It encodes CASSRSGGQARDTQYF.